Presented here are 31 T cell receptor beta chains from one specimen sequenced in a study of CD8 T cells in ankylosing spondylitis. TCRdb redid the calling of the 5' RACE reads with MiXCR, one entry per CDR3 protein. The data contain hundreds of thousands of distinct CDR3 sequences, roughly a tenth of them singletons. The source material was blood, either unsorted or a sorted T cell fraction (not recorded which). These receptor sequences come from a male donor with ankylosing spondylitis or in good health (not recorded which).

In this sample, this clonotype turned up many times. This chain connects TRBV7-9 to TRBJ1-1; 8 nucleotides line up with TRBD1. Germline assignment: CDR1 SEHNR and CDR2 FQNEAQ (reference sequence). This CDR3 comprises 16 residues. V dropped 5 bases and J dropped 4; count of bases not matched to a gene: 12. CDR3 bases: TGTGCCAGCAGCCCTAGCGGCCAGGGGGCTATCACTGAAGCTTTCTTT. Residues: CASSPSGQGAITEAFF.

This chain uses TRBV5-1 with TRBJ1-1; D not certain. CDR1 and CDR2 (germline): SGHRS, YFSETQ. V lost 5 bases and J 1 base, leaving 15 bases between the germline ends. The CDR3 is made up of 15 amino acids. CDR3 residues: CASRSREGGNTEAFF. The DNA of the CDR3 is TGCGCCAGCAGGTCCCGGGAGGGTGGGAACACTGAAGCTTTCTTT.

This clonotype showed up many times. This chain uses TRBV7-2 with TRBJ2-5, with 10 bases that match TRBD2. Germline trimming cut 5 bases from V and 4 bases from J; bases unmatched to any gene: 7. Germline values: CDR1 SGHTA, CDR2 FQGNSA. The CDR3 length is 15 residues. CDR3 amino acids: CASSLSGTSVETQYF. DNA of the CDR3: TGTGCCAGCAGCCTTTCAGGGACTAGCGTAGAGACCCAGTACTTC.

This clonotype was recorded a few times. The chain is built from TRBV20-1 and TRBJ1-5; D remains ambiguous. The V and J ends lost 3 bases and 8 bases respectively, with 8 bases between them. CDR3 length equals 11 residues. Germline loops: CDR1 DFQATT, CDR2 SNEGSKA (reference sequence). The chain's CDR3 is CSARLGKPQHF. DNA of the CDR3: TGCAGTGCTAGGCTGGGGAAGCCCCAGCATTTT.

This clonotype was seen more than once but under ten times. The DNA of the CDR3 is TGTGCCAGCAGCAAAGTCAAGGTGGTAACAGGGAGGAACAATCAGCCCCAGCATTTT. This encodes CASSKVKVVTGRNNQPQHF. This chain uses TRBV21-1 with TRBJ1-5; TRBD1, as called in the table, went unchecked against the DNA. TRBV21-1 is reported as a pseudogene. The CDR3 totals 19 residues.

At least ten counts were recorded for this clonotype. V gene TRBV12-3 or TRBV12-4 combines with J gene TRBJ2-1, with D possibly TRBD1 on 5 matching bases. This CDR3 comprises 16 residues. Trimming took off 5 bases at V and 9 bases at J, with 23 bases between the two ends. In nucleotides, the CDR3 is TGTGCCAGCAGTACTTCCCGGTTTCCAGGGTTCACTGAGCAGTTCTTC. Translated, it gives CASSTSRFPGFTEQFF.

This clonotype was recorded a few times. The rearrangement joins TRBV3-1 to TRBJ2-2; D gene unclear. Germline V gene lookup returns CDR1 LGHDT and CDR2 YNNKEL (reference sequence). The CDR3 sequence is 15 residues long. Trimming took off 0 bases at V and 6 bases at J, with 11 bases between the two ends. Here the CDR3 reads CASSQDIGRSGELFF. The CDR3 nucleotides are TGTGCCAGCAGCCAAGATATCGGGCGATCCGGGGAGCTGTTTTTT. Full variable domain (rest looked up from reference TRBV3-1 and TRBJ2-2): DTAVSQTPKYLVTQMGNDKSIKCEQNLGHDTMYWYKQDSKKFLKIMFSYNNKELIINETVPNRFSPKSPDKAHLNLHINSLELGDSAVYFCASSQDIGRSGELFFGEGSRLTVL.

Of note for this clonotype: A read error is possible here, since a much larger clone lies one base away. The V gene is TRBV20-1, the J gene TRBJ2-1; the match to TRBD1 covers 7 bases. Per the germline V gene, CDR1 is DFQATT and CDR2 is SNEGSKA (reference sequence). The CDR3 is 13 residues long. The CDR3: CSPISNRGFEQLF. CDR3 in DNA: TGCAGTCCTATTTCGAACAGGGGTTTTGAGCAGCTCTTC.

This clonotype was counted ten times or more. V and J are TRBV20-1 and TRBJ2-1; 9 bases map to TRBD2. The CDR3 spans 15 residues. With 5 bases clipped from V and 16 bases from J, the junction kept 21 bases outside the gene matches. Germline CDR1 reads DFQATT; CDR2 reads SNEGSKA (reference sequence). CDR3 sequence: CSAGRPGTSLFRGFF. The CDR3 coding sequence is TGCAGTGCTGGACGACCCGGGACTAGCCTTTTCCGCGGCTTCTTC.

The rearrangement uses TRBV29-1 and TRBJ1-1; tentatively, D is TRBD1 (5 bases). V shed 1 base and J shed 4 bases, with 13 bases lying between them. CDR1 and CDR2 (germline): SQVTM, ANQGSEA. CDR3 length: 14 amino acids. CDR3 sequence reads: CSVEVGAARTEAFF. The DNA for the CDR3 is TGCAGCGTTGAAGTAGGGGCAGCCCGCACTGAAGCTTTCTTT.

This clonotype was seen repeatedly, ten times or more. The chain has TRBV29-1 and TRBJ2-3; the match to TRBD2 covers 13 bases. V gave up 4 bases and J gave up 2 bases; unmatched junction bases: 3. The V gene's germline CDR1 is SQVTM and CDR2 ANQGSEA. This CDR3 is 15 amino acids long. CDR3 DNA: TGCAGCGTTGGGACTAGCGGGGGACCCACAGATACGCAGTATTTT. Its protein is CSVGTSGGPTDTQYF.

This clonotype showed up many times. The chain uses TRBV2 and TRBJ2-7; a possible D gene is TRBD1 (6 bases). Germline CDR1 reads SNHLY; CDR2 reads FYNNEI. The ends were cut back, 5 bases at V and 3 bases at J, with 8 bases in the middle. The CDR3 contains 12 residues. The CDR3 DNA sequence: TGTGCCAGCAGTAAGGACAGCTACGAGCAGTACTTC. Protein: CASSKDSYEQYF.

Of note for this clonotype: This could be a read error, since a much larger clone is one nucleotide away. The rearrangement joins TRBV12-3 or TRBV12-4 to TRBJ2-7; TRBD2 might be the D (7 bases). This CDR3 contains 16 residues. V was cut by 3 bases and J by 3 bases, with 18 bases left in between. The CDR3 region is CASSFGYPGEGYEQYF. Here the CDR3 DNA reads TGTGCCAGCAGTTTCGGCTATCCAGGGGAGGGCTACGAGCAGTACTTC.

V usage is TRBV29-1 and J usage is TRBJ2-3; TRBD2 aligns across 7 bases. The CDR3 runs to 14 residues. V lost 3 bases, J lost 4 bases, and 7 bases stayed unmatched. Germline assignment: CDR1 SQVTM and CDR2 ANQGSEA. The DNA of the CDR3 is TGCAGCGTTGACGAGCGGGAAGGGGCAGATACGCAGTATTTT. Protein: CSVDEREGADTQYF.

The rearrangement joins TRBV2 to TRBJ2-3; 12 nucleotides line up with TRBD1. Losses at the gene ends were 8 bases for V and 5 bases for J; bases not matched to a gene: 2. The CDR3 is made up of 13 amino acids. Germline V CDR1 and CDR2: SNHLY, FYNNEI. CDR3 sequence: CASGTGGLDTQYF. The CDR3 coding sequence is TGTGCCAGCGGGACAGGGGGCTTAGATACGCAGTATTTT.

Ten or more counts support this clonotype. This chain connects TRBV12-3 or TRBV12-4 to TRBJ2-1; D might be TRBD2 (5 bases). With 6 bases removed from V and 6 bases from J, the gap between germline ends came to 12 bases. The CDR3 contains 13 residues. The CDR3, as DNA: TGTGCCAGCAGCGACTCACGGGGCAATGAGCAGTTCTTC. It yields the protein CASSDSRGNEQFF.

This clonotype appeared many times. The chain uses TRBV3-1 and TRBJ2-1; no firm D call. Germline-derived CDR1 and CDR2 are LGHDT and YNNKEL (reference sequence). This CDR3 has 14 residues. Trimming removed 0 bases at V and 9 bases at J, with 12 bases between. The CDR3 DNA reads TGTGCCAGCAGCCAAGATCGGGTAGACGGTGAGCAGTTCTTC. Residues: CASSQDRVDGEQFF.

This clonotype came up many times. The chain has TRBV13 and TRBJ1-6, with D possibly matching TRBD1 (5 bases). This CDR3 has 14 amino acids. Trimming removed 1 base from V and 10 bases from J, with 11 bases in between. CDR1 and CDR2 (germline): PRHDT, FYEKMQ (reference sequence). For the CDR3, the DNA is TGTGCCAGCAGCTTAGTGGGGGGAAGCTCACCCCTCCACTTT. Residues: CASSLVGGSSPLHF.

This clonotype was detected a few times. V usage is TRBV11-1 and J usage is TRBJ1-2; tentative D call: TRBD1 (6 bases). The V end lost 6 bases, the J end lost 4 bases, and 33 bases lay between the germline ends. This CDR3 is built from 20 residues. CDR1 is SGHAT, CDR2 FQDESV, per germline (reference sequence). The CDR3 spells CASSPKGPTGSEWFGYGYTF. Here the CDR3 DNA reads TGTGCCAGCAGTCCGAAAGGCCCCACAGGGTCTGAGTGGTTCGGCTATGGCTACACCTTC.

This clonotype has ten or more counts. The rearrangement uses TRBV5-1 and TRBJ1-3, with D perhaps TRBD1 (6 bases). The V gene lost 0 bases and the J gene lost 2 bases, with 9 bases spanning the gap. Per germline, CDR1 SGHRS and CDR2 YFSETQ. The CDR3 is made up of 15 amino acids. The CDR3 region has the DNA TGCGCCAGCAGCTTGGAGCAGGGGCCTGGAAACACCATATATTTT. This sequence encodes CASSLEQGPGNTIYF.

Ten or more counts support this clonotype. The rearrangement joins TRBV29-1 to TRBJ2-5; 9 positions agree with TRBD2. Germline CDR1 and CDR2: SQVTM and ANQGSEA. The CDR3 runs 13 residues. J was trimmed by 4 bases and V by 6 bases; bases with no gene match: 6. CDR3 in DNA: TGCAGCGTGGGTTCGGGACTAGCAGAGACCCAGTACTTC. Amino acids: CSVGSGLAETQYF.

The V gene is TRBV19, the J gene TRBJ2-5; the match to TRBD1 covers 9 bases. Germline CDR1 LNHDA, CDR2 SQIVND (reference sequence). V trimming: 7 bases; J trimming: 2 bases; junction bases outside the gene matches: 8. This CDR3 is built from 15 residues. The CDR3 DNA follows: TGTGCCAGTAACTATGGGACAGGGCGACAAGAGACCCAGTACTTC. Translating gives CASNYGTGRQETQYF.

This clonotype was recorded at least ten times. The gene calls are TRBV2 and TRBJ1-1; no clear D. V was cut by 1 base and J by 4 bases, with 10 bases left in between. The CDR3 is 14 amino acids. Germline assignment: CDR1 SNHLY and CDR2 FYNNEI. CDR3 bases: TGTGCCAGCAGTGAAGGACGAGTGGCCACTGAAGCTTTCTTT. This encodes CASSEGRVATEAFF.

The rearrangement uses TRBV12-3 or TRBV12-4 and TRBJ2-4; 10 bases are a match to TRBD1. V shed 1 base and J 1 base; nucleotides not matched to a gene: 4. The CDR3 covers 17 residues. CDR3 residues: CASSLGGTGVAKNIQYF. The CDR3 DNA sequence: TGTGCCAGCAGTTTAGGCGGGACAGGGGTTGCCAAAAACATTCAGTACTTC.

This clonotype was counted ten times or more. V gene TRBV20-1 combines with J gene TRBJ1-2; 7 positions match TRBD1. J lost 4 bases, V lost 5 bases, and 7 bases had no gene match. The CDR3 runs 13 residues. Germline CDR1 reads DFQATT; CDR2 reads SNEGSKA (reference sequence). Written as DNA, the CDR3 is TGCAGTGCTGGAGGACAGGCCGTCTATGGCTACACCTTC. This gives the protein CSAGGQAVYGYTF.

Ten or more counts support this clonotype. V and J are TRBV5-1 and TRBJ1-6; 7 positions agree with TRBD1. Unmatched junction bases numbered 3, after V lost 2 bases and J lost 7 bases. CDR3 size: 14 residues. The germline V gene has CDR1 SGHRS and CDR2 YFSETQ. DNA for the CDR3: TGCGCCAGCAGCTTCGACAGGGTCAATTCACCCCTCCACTTT. Translation gives CASSFDRVNSPLHF.

This clonotype was observed a handful of times. CDR3 nucleotide sequence: TGCGCCACCCTACCCGGGCCAGGAGGGTATGGCTACACCTTC. Translating it yields CATLPGPGGYGYTF. The chain joins TRBV5-1 to TRBJ1-2, with unresolved D. The CDR3 loop spans 14 amino acids. Germline CDR1 SGHRS, CDR2 YFSETQ. V was shortened by 9 bases and J by 5 bases, with 20 bases between the two germline ends.

This clonotype appeared many times. This chain uses TRBV5-1 with TRBJ2-7, with a possible D match to TRBD2 (6 bases). From germline, CDR1 is SGHRS and CDR2 YFSETQ. The CDR3 has 13 amino acids. With 6 bases removed from V and 0 bases from J, the gap between germline ends came to 10 bases. The CDR3 DNA sequence: TGCGCCAGCAACGGGGGTAACTCCTACGAGCAGTACTTC. It translates to CASNGGNSYEQYF.

This clonotype occurred a few times. The chain uses TRBV7-8 and TRBJ2-7, with D tentatively TRBD1 (6 bases). V dropped 2 bases and J dropped 6 bases, with 14 bases sitting between them. The germline CDR1 and CDR2 sequences are SGHVS and FQNEAQ. The CDR3 has 14 residues. In DNA, the CDR3 is TGTGCCAGCAGCTTAAGTCATGGGGGCGGCGAGCAGTACTTC. Encoded protein: CASSLSHGGGEQYF.

This clonotype appeared many times. The chain uses TRBV11-2 and TRBJ2-3; D is unresolved. This CDR3 is 15 amino acids long. V was trimmed by 1 base and J by 0 bases, leaving 8 bases between them. Germline V gives CDR1 SGHAT, CDR2 FQNNGV. CDR3 in amino acids: CASSLGTRSTDTQYF. The CDR3 DNA sequence: TGTGCCAGCAGCTTAGGGACCAGGAGCACAGATACGCAGTATTTT. Full variable domain (outside the CDR3, taken from reference TRBV11-2 and TRBJ2-3): EAGVAQSPRYKIIEKRQSVAFWCNPISGHATLYWYQQILGQGPKLLIQFQNNGVVDDSQLPKDRFSAERLKGVDSTLKIQPAKLEDSAVYLCASSLGTRSTDTQYFGPGTRLTVL.

This clonotype was detected many times. The chain employs TRBV3-1 and TRBJ1-2; D is perhaps TRBD1 (5 bases). This CDR3 has 14 residues. Germline CDR1 is LGHDT and CDR2 is YNNKEL (reference sequence). Trimming removed 4 bases at V and 5 bases at J, with 14 bases between. DNA of the CDR3: TGTGCCAGCAGCCCCTCGGGGGGGTTTTATGGCTACACCTTC. Its protein is CASSPSGGFYGYTF.